The present T cell receptor (beta chain) was sequenced within a study of CD8 T cells in Susac syndrome. Random hexamers were used to reverse transcribe the RNA input (about 0.5 to 1 ug). It was immunoSEQ multiplex PCR that amplified TCR beta CDR3 across 54 Vbeta and 13 Jbeta. TCRdb redid the calling of the immunoSEQ multiplex PCR reads with MiXCR, one entry per CDR3 protein. Here the sample spans over 100,000 distinct CDR3 sequences, 90% to 95% being singletons. V trimming: 3 bases; J trimming: 0 bases; junction bases outside the gene matches: 7. The germline V gene encodes CDR1 LGHDT and CDR2 YNNKEL (reference sequence). CDR3 length equals 16 residues. The Susac syndrome patients fit the recently defined diagnostic criteria for definite or probable disease.

The rearrangement joins TRBV3-1 to TRBJ1-1, with TRBD1 identical over 7 bases. The source material was CD8+ T cells from PBMCs. The sequence was obtained from a human donor with Susac syndrome. CDR3 bases: TGTGCCAGCAGCCATGGACAGGCTCTGATGAACACTGAAGCTTTCTTT. Translation: CASSHGQALMNTEAFF.